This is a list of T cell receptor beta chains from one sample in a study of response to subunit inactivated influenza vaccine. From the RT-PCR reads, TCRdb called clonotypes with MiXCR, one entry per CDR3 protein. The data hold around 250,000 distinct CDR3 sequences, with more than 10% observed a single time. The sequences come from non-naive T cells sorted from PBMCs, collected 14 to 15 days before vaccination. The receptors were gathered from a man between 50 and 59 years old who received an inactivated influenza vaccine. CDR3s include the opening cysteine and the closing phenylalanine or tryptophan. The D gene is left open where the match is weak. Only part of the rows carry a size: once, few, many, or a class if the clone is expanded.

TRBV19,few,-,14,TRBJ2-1,CASSLSGTRVEQFF,TGTGCCAGTAGTTTATCCGGGACACGGGTTGAGCAGTTCTTC
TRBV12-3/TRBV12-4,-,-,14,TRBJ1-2,CASSPRAGVGGYTF,TGTGCCAGCAGCCCTCGCGCAGGGGTAGGAGGCTACACCTTC
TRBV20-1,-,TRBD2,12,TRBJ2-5,CSGNSGEETQYF,TGCAGTGGCAATAGCGGGGAAGAGACCCAGTACTTC
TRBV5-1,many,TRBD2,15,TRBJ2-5,CASSLVRGSQETQYF,TGCGCCAGCAGCTTGGTGCGGGGGAGCCAAGAGACCCAGTACTTC
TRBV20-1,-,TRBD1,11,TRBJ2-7,CSAGQGSEQYF,TGCAGTGCTGGACAGGGGTCCGAGCAGTACTTC
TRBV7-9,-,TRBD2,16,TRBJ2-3,CASSFDRTSLTDTQYF,TGTGCCAGCAGCTTCGACCGGACTAGCCTCACAGATACGCAGTATTTT
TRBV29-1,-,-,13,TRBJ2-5,CSGRPGSQETQYF,TGCAGCGGCAGGCCCGGTTCCCAAGAGACCCAGTACTTC
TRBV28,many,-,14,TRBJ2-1,CASSFWQQGNEQFF,TGTGCCAGCAGTTTTTGGCAGCAGGGAAATGAGCAGTTCTTC
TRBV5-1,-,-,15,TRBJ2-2,CASSWSSATPGELFF,TGCGCCAGCAGCTGGAGCTCGGCAACACCCGGGGAGCTGTTTTTT
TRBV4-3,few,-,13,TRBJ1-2,CASSRSDSGGYTF,TGCGCCAGCAGCCGGTCGGACAGCGGAGGCTACACCTTC
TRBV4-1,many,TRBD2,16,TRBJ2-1,CASSQSRTSGYNEQFF,TGCGCCAGCAGCCAATCCCGGACTAGCGGCTACAATGAGCAGTTCTTC
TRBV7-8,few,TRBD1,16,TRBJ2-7,CASSLRRDRGFYEQYF,TGTGCCAGCAGCTTACGACGGGACAGAGGATTCTACGAGCAGTACTTC
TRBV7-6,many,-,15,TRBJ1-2,CASSKGSHLNYGYTF,TGTGCCAGCAGCAAAGGGAGCCACCTCAACTATGGCTACACCTTC
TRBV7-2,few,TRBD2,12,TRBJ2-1,CASSFTSGQQFF,TGTGCCAGCAGCTTTACTAGCGGCCAGCAGTTCTTC
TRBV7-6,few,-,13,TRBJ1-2,CASSSTANYGYTF,TGTGCCAGCAGCTCTACGGCAAACTATGGCTACACCTTC
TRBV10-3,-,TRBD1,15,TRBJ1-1,CAINPGGNMNTEAFF,TGTGCCATCAATCCAGGGGGTAACATGAACACTGAAGCTTTCTTT
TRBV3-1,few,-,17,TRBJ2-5,CASSQDWGRPGGETQYF,TGTGCCAGCAGCCAAGATTGGGGAAGGCCTGGGGGGGAGACCCAGTACTTC
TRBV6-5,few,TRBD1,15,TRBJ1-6,CASSSGGTENSPLHF,TGTGCCAGCAGTTCGGGGGGGACAGAAAATTCACCCCTCCACTTT
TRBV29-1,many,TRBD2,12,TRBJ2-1,CSSSGGYNEQFF,TGCAGCTCTTCCGGGGGGTACAATGAGCAGTTCTTC
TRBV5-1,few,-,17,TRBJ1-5,CASSLDGRPNSNQPQHF,TGCGCCAGCAGCTTGGATGGCAGACCCAATAGCAATCAGCCCCAGCATTTT
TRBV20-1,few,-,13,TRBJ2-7,CSARGESSYEQYF,TGCAGTGCTAGAGGGGAGTCCTCCTACGAGCAGTACTTC
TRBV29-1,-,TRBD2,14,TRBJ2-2,CSVNSGGLAGELFF,TGCAGCGTTAACTCGGGGGGGTTGGCCGGGGAGCTGTTTTTT
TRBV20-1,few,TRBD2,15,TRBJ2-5,CSARDPRTGGETQYF,TGCAGTGCTAGAGATCCTAGGACCGGGGGGGAGACCCAGTACTTC
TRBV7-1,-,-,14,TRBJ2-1,CASSSGLAGWEQFF,TGTGCCAGCAGCTCCGGGCTAGCTGGGTGGGAGCAGTTCTTC
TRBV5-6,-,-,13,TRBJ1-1,CASSPGVRSEAFF,TGTGCCAGCAGCCCAGGGGTCCGGAGTGAAGCTTTCTTT
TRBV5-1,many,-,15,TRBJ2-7,CASSLQPTGPYEQYF,TGCGCCAGCAGCTTGCAACCCACAGGGCCCTACGAGCAGTACTTC
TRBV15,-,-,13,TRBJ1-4,CSTSRDLNEKLFF,TGTTCCACCAGCAGGGACCTTAATGAAAAACTGTTTTTT
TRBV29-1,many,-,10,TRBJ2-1,CSVGPRLQFF,TGCAGCGTTGGGCCCCGGTTGCAGTTCTTC
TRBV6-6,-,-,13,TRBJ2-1,CASTPGSYNEQFF,TGTGCCAGCACCCCCGGGTCCTACAATGAGCAGTTCTTC
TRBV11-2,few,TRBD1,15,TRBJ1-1,CASSSTGGAGTEAFF,TGTGCCAGCAGCTCTACAGGGGGCGCGGGCACTGAAGCTTTCTTT
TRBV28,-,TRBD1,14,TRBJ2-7,CASRTSGQNYEQYF,TGTGCCAGCAGAACCTCGGGACAGAACTACGAGCAGTACTTC
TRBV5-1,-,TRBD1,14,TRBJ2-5,CASSQGTETETQYF,TGCGCCAGCAGTCAAGGGACAGAAACGGAGACCCAGTACTTC
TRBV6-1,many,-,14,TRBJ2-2,CASKYRVDTGELFF,TGTGCCAGCAAGTACAGGGTCGACACCGGGGAGCTGTTTTTT
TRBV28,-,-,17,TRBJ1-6,CASSLYRSSSYNSPLHF,TGTGCCAGCAGTTTATACAGGTCTAGCTCCTATAATTCACCCCTCCACTTT
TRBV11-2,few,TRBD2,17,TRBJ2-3,CASRKRGAGAFPDTQYF,TGTGCCAGCAGAAAAAGGGGAGCGGGAGCGTTCCCAGATACGCAGTATTTT
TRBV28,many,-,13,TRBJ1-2,CATGTTVNYGYTF,TGTGCCACCGGGACAACTGTTAACTATGGCTACACCTTC
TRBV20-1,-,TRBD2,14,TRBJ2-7,CSAQSGIGSYEQYF,TGCAGTGCGCAGAGCGGGATAGGCTCCTACGAGCAGTACTTC
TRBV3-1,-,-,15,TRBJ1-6,CASTPVLGNNSPLHF,TGTGCCAGCACTCCGGTTCTCGGGAATAATTCACCCCTCCACTTT